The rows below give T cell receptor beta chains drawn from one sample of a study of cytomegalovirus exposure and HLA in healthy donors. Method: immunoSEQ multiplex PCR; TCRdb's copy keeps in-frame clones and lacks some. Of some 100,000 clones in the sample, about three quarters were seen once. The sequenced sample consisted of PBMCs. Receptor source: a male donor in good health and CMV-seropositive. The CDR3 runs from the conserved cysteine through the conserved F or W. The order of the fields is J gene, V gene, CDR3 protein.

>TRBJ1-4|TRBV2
CASSEVTGEKLFF
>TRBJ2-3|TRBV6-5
CASSYSFRAGQQYF
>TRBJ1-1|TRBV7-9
CASSSLWRGNTEAFF
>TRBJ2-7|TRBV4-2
CASSQRGLRPSYEQYF
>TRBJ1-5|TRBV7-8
CASSLWGRQGTSNQPQHF
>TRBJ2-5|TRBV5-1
CASSFLAGDAGETQYF
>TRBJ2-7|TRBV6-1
CASSEGTGLSSYEQYF
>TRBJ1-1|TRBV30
CAWMPREMNTEAFF
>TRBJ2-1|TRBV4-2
CASSQDGLAGGFQGYNEQFF
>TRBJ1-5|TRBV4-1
CASSQVAGASFQPQHF
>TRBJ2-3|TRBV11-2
CASSAWGQVSTDTQYF
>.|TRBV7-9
CASSLRQGWHYEQYF
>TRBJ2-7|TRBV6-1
CASRPLGANEQYF
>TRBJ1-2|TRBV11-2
CASSLDRGQNIVYGYTF
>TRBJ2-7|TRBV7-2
CASSPTRGCGQYF
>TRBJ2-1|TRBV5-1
CASYLTGQGAGEQFF
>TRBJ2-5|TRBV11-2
CASSLSSSFRPETQYF
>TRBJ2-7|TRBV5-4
CASSSTGGTGYEQYF
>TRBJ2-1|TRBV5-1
CASSLGDRAHNEQFF
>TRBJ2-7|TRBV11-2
CASSSNRGRLHEQYF
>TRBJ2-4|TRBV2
CASRGGQGANIQYF
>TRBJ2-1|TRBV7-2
CASSWISGGAPNEQFF